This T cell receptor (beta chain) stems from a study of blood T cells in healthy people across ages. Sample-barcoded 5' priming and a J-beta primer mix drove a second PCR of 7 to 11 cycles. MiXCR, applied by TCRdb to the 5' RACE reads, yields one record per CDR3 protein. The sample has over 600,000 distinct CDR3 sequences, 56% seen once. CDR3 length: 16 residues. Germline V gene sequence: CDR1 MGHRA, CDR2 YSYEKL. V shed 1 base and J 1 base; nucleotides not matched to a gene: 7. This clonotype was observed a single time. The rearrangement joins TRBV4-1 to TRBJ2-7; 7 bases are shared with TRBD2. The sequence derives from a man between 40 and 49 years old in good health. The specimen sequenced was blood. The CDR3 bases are TGCGCCAGCAGCCAAGTGCCGGGAGGAGGTTCCTACGAGCAGTACTTC. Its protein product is CASSQVPGGGSYEQYF.